This entry describes one TCR beta chain. The source of the sample is a study of OX40 agonist ivuxolimab in advanced cancers. In the study overall: Patients were dosed intravenously with ivuxolimab at 0.01 to 10 mg/kg every 2 weeks.

Trimming removed 9 bases from V and 4 bases from J, with 18 bases in between. CDR1 is MDHEN, CDR2 SYDVKM, per germline. CDR3 length: 15 amino acids. The assay was immunoSEQ multiplex PCR, and TCRdb's table has in-frame clones only and misses some. The sample consists of 65,000 to 95,000 clones, more than 70% of them appearing once. This clonotype was sampled from an adult with an advanced solid tumor such as melanoma, head and neck, liver or kidney cancer. The chain couples TRBV28 to TRBJ1-4; tentatively, D is TRBD1 (6 bases). This material consisted of CD4+ or CD8+ T cells sorted from blood, taken in a trial of the OX40 agonist ivuxolimab. Here the CDR3 DNA reads TGTGCCAGTCTCACAGGGCCCGGGTTTAATGAAAAACTGTTTTTT. Amino acids: CASLTGPGFNEKLFF.